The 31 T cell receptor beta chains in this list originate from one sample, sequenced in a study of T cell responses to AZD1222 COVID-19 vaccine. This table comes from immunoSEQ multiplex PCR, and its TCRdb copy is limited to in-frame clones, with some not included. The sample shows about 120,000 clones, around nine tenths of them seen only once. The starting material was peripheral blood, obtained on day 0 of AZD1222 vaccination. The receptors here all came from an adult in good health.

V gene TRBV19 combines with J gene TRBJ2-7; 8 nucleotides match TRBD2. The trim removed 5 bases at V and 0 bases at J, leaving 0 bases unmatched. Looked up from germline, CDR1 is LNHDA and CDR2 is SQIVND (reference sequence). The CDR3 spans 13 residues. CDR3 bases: TGTGCCAGTAGTGCGGGGGGCTCCTACGAGCAGTACTTC. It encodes CASSAGGSYEQYF.

The DNA for the CDR3 is TGTGCCATCAGTGGGAGGGATGGCTACACCTTC. Its translation is CAISGRDGYTF. The chain is built from TRBV10-3 and TRBJ1-2; D unresolved. V was trimmed by 4 bases and J by 6 bases, leaving 6 bases between them. There are 11 residues in the CDR3. Germline CDR1 and CDR2: ENHRY and SYGVKD.

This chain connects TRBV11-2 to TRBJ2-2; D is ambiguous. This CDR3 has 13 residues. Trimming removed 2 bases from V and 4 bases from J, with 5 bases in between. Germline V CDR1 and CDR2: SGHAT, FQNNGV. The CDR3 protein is CASSLTATGELFF. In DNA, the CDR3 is TGTGCCAGCAGCTTAACTGCCACCGGGGAGCTGTTTTTT.

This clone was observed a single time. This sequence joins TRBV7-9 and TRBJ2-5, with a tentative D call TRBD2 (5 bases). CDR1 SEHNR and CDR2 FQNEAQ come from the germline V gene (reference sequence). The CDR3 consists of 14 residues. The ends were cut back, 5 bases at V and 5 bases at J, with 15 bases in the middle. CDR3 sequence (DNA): TGTGCCAGCAGCCCTTGGACCCGAGGGGAGACCCAGTACTTC. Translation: CASSPWTRGETQYF.

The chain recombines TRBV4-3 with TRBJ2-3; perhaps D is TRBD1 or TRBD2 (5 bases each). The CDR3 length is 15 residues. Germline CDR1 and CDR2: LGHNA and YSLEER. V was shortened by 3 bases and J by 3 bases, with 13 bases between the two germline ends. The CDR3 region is CASSQGGRETDTQYF. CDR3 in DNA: TGCGCCAGCAGCCAGGGTGGCAGGGAGACAGATACGCAGTATTTT.

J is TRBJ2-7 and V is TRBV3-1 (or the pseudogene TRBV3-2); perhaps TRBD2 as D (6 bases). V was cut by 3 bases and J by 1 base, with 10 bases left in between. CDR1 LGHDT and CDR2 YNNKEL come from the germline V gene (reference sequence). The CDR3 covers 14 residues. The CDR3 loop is CASSHYGTSYEQYF. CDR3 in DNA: TGTGCCAGCAGCCACTATGGGACTTCCTACGAGCAGTACTTC.

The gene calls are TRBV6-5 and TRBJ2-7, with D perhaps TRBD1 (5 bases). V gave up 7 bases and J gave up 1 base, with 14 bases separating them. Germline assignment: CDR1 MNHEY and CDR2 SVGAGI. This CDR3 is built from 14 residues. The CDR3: CASTPTVTSYEQYF. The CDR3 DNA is TGTGCCAGCACCCCGACAGTTACATCCTACGAGCAGTACTTC.

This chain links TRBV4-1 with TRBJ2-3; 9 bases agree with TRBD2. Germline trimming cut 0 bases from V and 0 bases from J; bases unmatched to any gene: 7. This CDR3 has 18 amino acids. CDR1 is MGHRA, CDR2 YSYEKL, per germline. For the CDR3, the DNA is TGCGCCAGCAGCCAAGAAGGGCCGCGGGGGGGCAGCACAGATACGCAGTATTTT. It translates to CASSQEGPRGGSTDTQYF.

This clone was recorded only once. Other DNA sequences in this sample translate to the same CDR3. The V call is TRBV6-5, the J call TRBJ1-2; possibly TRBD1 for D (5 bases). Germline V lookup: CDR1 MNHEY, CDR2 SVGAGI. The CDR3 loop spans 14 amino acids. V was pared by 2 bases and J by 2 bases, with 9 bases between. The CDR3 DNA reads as TGTGCCAGCAGTTACGTGGGGCAGAACTATGGCTACACCTTC. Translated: CASSYVGQNYGYTF.

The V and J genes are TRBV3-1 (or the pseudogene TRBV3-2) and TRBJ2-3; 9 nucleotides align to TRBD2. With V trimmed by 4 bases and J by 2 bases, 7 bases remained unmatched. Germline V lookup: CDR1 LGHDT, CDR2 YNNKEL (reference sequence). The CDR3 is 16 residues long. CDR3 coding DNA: TGTGCCAGCAGCCCCCAGCGGGGGGCGCCCACAGATACGCAGTATTTT. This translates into CASSPQRGAPTDTQYF.

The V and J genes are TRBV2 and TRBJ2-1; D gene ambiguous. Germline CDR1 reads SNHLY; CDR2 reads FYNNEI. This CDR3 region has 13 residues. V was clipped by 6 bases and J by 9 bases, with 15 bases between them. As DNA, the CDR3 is TGTGCCAGCAGCCAACCGGACGTGGCTGAGCAGTTCTTC. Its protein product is CASSQPDVAEQFF.

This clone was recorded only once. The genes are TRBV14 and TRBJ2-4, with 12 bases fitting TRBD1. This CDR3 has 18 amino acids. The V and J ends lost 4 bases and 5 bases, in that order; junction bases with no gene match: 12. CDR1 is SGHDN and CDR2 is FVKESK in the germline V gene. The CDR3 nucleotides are TGTGCCAGCAGCCGGGGACAGGGGGCCGTGTATTTCGAAAACATTCAGTACTTC. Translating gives CASSRGQGAVYFENIQYF.

In DNA form, the CDR3 reads TGTGCCAGCAGTGAAAGAGGGACACGGACTTACTATGGCTACACCTTC. Translated: CASSERGTRTYYGYTF. The chain uses TRBV6-1 and TRBJ1-2; tentatively, D is TRBD1 (6 bases). V was pared by 2 bases and J by 3 bases, with 16 bases between. This CDR3 spans 16 amino acids. Germline CDR1 and CDR2: MNHNS and SASEGT.

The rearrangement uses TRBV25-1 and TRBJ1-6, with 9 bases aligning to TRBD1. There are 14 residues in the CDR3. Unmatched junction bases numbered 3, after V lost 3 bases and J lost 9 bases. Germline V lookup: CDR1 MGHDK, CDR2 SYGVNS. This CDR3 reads CASSDTTGGSPLHF. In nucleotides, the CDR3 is TGTGCCAGCAGTGATACGACAGGGGGTTCACCCCTCCACTTT.

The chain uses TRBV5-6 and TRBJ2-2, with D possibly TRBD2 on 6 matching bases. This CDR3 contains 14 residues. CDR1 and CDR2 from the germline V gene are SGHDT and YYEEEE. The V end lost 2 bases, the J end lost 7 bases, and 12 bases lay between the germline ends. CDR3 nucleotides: TGTGCCAGCAGCTTCGGGACTGCCGGCGGGGAGCTGTTTTTT. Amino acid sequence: CASSFGTAGGELFF. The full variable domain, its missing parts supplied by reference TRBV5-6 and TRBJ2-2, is DAGVTQSPTHLIKTRGQQVTLRCSPKSGHDTVSWYQQALGQGPQFIFQYYEEEERQRGNFPDRFSGHQFPNYSSELNVNALLLGDSALYLCASSFGTAGGELFFGEGSRLTVL.

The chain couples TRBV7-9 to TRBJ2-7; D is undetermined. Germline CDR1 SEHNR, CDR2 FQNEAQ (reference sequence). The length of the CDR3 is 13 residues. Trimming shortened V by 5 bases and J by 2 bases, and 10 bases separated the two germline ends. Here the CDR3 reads CASSPYGTYEQYF. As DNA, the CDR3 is TGTGCCAGCAGCCCTTACGGTACCTACGAGCAGTACTTC.

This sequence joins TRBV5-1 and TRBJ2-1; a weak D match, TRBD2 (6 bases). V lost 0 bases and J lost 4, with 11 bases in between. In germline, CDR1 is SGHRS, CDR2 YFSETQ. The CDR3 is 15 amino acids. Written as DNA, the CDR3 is TGCGCCAGCAGCTTGGTGTCTAGCGAATACAATGAGCAGTTCTTC. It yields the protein CASSLVSSEYNEQFF.

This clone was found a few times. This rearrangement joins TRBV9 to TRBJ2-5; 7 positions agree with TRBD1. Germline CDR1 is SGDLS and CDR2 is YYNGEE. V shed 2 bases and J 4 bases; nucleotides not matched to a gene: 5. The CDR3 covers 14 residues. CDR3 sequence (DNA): TGTGCCAGCAGCGTCGGGACAGTCCTAGAGACCCAGTACTTC. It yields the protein CASSVGTVLETQYF.

DNA of the CDR3: TGTGCCAGTAACCAGGGCCTAAGAAACACCATATATTTT. Its translation is CASNQGLRNTIYF. The J gene is TRBJ1-3, the V gene TRBV19; maybe TRBD1 (5 bases). Between the trimmed V and J ends, which lost 7 bases and 5 bases, there was a span of 12 bases. The CDR3 consists of 13 residues. CDR1 LNHDA and CDR2 SQIVND come from the germline V gene (reference sequence).

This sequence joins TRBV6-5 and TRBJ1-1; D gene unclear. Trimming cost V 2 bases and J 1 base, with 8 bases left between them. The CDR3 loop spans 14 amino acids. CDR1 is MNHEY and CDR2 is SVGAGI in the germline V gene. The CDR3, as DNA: TGTGCCAGCAGTTACAGTGTCGGGAACACTGAAGCTTTCTTT. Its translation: CASSYSVGNTEAFF.

CDR3 nucleotides: TGCGCCAGCAGCCAAGACCGAAACAGGGGATTTTATGGCTACACCTTC. Translation gives CASSQDRNRGFYGYTF. The chain carries TRBV4-1 and TRBJ1-2, with 7 bases that match TRBD1. Germline-derived CDR1 and CDR2 are MGHRA and YSYEKL. V dropped 0 bases and J dropped 5; count of bases not matched to a gene: 9. The CDR3 is 16 residues long.

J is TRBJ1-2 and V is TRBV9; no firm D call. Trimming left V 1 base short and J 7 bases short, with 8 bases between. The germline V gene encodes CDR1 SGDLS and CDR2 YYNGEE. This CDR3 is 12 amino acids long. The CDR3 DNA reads TGTGCCAGCAGCGTACAGGATTCTGGCTACACCTTC. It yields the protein CASSVQDSGYTF.

The CDR3 DNA reads as TGTGCCAGCAGTCGCTTCGGGGGGAACACTGAAGCTTTCTTT. Amino acid sequence: CASSRFGGNTEAFF. This chain joins TRBV6-2 or TRBV6-3 and TRBJ1-1; tentatively, D is TRBD1 (5 bases). V shed 5 bases and J shed 1 base, with 11 bases lying between them. CDR1 is MNHEY and CDR2 is SVGEGT in the germline V gene. The CDR3 has 14 residues.

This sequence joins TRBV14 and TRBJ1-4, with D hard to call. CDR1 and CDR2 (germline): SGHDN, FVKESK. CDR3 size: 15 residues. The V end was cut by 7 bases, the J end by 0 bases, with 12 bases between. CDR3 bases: TGTGCCAGCAAAACAACCGGGGCAACTAATGAAAAACTGTTTTTT. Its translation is CASKTTGATNEKLFF.

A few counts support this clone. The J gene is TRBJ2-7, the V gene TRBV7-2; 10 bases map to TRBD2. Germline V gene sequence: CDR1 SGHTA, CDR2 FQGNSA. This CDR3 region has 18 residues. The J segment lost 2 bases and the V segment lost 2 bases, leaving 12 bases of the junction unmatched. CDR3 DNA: TGTGCCAGCAGCTTAATGGCGTCTCTGAGCGGGGGGGCCTACGAGCAGTACTTC. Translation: CASSLMASLSGGAYEQYF.

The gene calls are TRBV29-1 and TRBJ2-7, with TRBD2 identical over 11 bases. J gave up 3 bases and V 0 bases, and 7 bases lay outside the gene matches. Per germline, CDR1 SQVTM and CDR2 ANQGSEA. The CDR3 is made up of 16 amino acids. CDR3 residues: CSVEDPGLAGGYEQYF. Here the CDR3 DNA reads TGCAGCGTTGAAGATCCCGGACTAGCGGGTGGCTACGAGCAGTACTTC.

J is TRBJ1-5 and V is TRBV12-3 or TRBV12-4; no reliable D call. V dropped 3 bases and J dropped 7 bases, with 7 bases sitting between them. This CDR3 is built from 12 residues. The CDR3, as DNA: TGTGCCAGCAGTTTGGATCGACAGCCCCAGCATTTT. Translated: CASSLDRQPQHF.

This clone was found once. CDR3: CASSESTEYYGYTF. The DNA for the CDR3 is TGCGCCAGCAGTGAGTCGACAGAGTACTATGGCTACACCTTC. The chain joins TRBV10-2 to TRBJ1-2; perhaps TRBD1 as D (5 bases). This CDR3 is 14 amino acids long. Trimming shortened V by 0 bases and J by 3 bases, and 8 bases separated the two germline ends. In germline, CDR1 is WSHSY, CDR2 SAAADI.

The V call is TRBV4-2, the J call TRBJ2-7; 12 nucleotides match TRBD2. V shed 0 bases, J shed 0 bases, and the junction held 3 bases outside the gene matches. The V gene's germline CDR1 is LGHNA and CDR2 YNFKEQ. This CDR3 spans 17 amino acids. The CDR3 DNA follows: TGTGCCAGCAGCCAAGAAGGGACTAGCGGGCACTCCTACGAGCAGTACTTC. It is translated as CASSQEGTSGHSYEQYF.

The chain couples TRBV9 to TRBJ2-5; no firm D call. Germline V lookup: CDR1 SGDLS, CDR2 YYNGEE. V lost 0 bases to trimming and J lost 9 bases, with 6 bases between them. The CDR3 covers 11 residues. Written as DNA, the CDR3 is TGTGCCAGCAGCGTAGAATGGGCCCAGTACTTC. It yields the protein CASSVEWAQYF. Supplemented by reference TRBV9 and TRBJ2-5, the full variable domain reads DSGVTQTPKHLITATGQRVTLRCSPRSGDLSVYWYQQSLDQGLQFLIQYYNGEERAKGNILERFSAQQFPDLHSELNLSSLELGDSALYFCASSVEWAQYFGPGTRLLVL.

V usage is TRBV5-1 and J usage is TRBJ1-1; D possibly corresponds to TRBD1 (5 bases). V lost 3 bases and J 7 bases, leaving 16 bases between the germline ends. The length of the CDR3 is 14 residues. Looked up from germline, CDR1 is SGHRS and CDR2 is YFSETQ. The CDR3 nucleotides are TGCGCCAGCAGCTATAAAAACCGGGACGGTGAAGCTTTCTTT. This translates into CASSYKNRDGEAFF.